This is a list of T cell receptor beta chains from one sample in a study of identical twins. From the 5' RACE reads, TCRdb called clonotypes with MiXCR, one entry per CDR3 protein. The top ten clones hold 0.85% to 1% of a sample with approximately 620,000 distinct CDR3 sequences, around 8.3% of them seen once. The same sample was also studied in work on yellow fever vaccine responses in identical twins.

Material: PBMCs. The receptors originated from a woman aged 18 to 35 in good health. The CDR3 runs from the conserved cysteine through the conserved F or W. The D gene is left open where the match is weak. Clone size is given for some rows only: seen once, a few or many times, or a class if the clone is expanded.

V gene,D gene,clone size,J gene,CDR3 DNA,CDR3 protein
TRBV20-1,TRBD1,few,TRBJ1-5,TGCAGTGCTAGGGAACCGACAGGGGGTCATGCCCAGCATTTT,CSAREPTGGHAQHF
TRBV28,NA,many,TRBJ2-7,TGTGCCAGCAGGGACCCCTCACCCTCCTACGAGCAGTACTTC,CASRDPSPSYEQYF
TRBV4-1,NA,few,TRBJ1-2,TGCGCCAGCAGCCAGACGCCGTCGGGTGGCTACACCTTC,CASSQTPSGGYTF
TRBV7-2,NA,few,TRBJ2-5,TGTGCCAGCAGCTCCACCCGGGGAGGCAAAAAGTCGGAGACCCAGTACTTC,CASSSTRGGKKSETQYF
TRBV3-1,TRBD2,NA,TRBJ2-5,TGTGCCAGCAGCCAAGAGCCTGCGGGAGTACGAGAGACCCAGTACTTC,CASSQEPAGVRETQYF
TRBV27,NA,NA,TRBJ2-7,TGTGCCAGCAGTTTAATGGGGGACAAGGCCTACGAGCAGTACTTC,CASSLMGDKAYEQYF
TRBV5-1,NA,NA,TRBJ2-1,TGCGCCAGCAGCACGACAGTGGCCTCCTACAATGAGCAGTTCTTC,CASSTTVASYNEQFF
TRBV9,NA,NA,TRBJ1-6,TGTGCCAGCAGCGTAGGTCAGGGCGGTTCACCCCTCCACTTT,CASSVGQGGSPLHF
TRBV10-3,NA,few,TRBJ2-1,TGTGCCATCAGTGGAGGCAGCCAACCCCAGTTCTTC,CAISGGSQPQFF
TRBV15,NA,NA,TRBJ1-2,TGTGCCACCAGCAGAGAGTACGGGGGCACCTATGGCTACACCTTC,CATSREYGGTYGYTF
TRBV7-3,TRBD1,few,TRBJ2-3,TGTGCCAGCAGCTTAATAACCGCCTCAGGGTGGACAGGGCCTAGCACAGATACGCAGTATTTT,CASSLITASGWTGPSTDTQYF
TRBV7-9,NA,few,TRBJ2-7,TGTGCCAGCAGCTTGCAGAGGCAGGGGAACTCCTACGAGCAGTACTTC,CASSLQRQGNSYEQYF
TRBV25-1,NA,few,TRBJ2-7,TGTGCCAGCAGTGAAGTAGGGCAGGACTACGAGCAGTACTTC,CASSEVGQDYEQYF
TRBV7-2,NA,NA,TRBJ2-5,TGTGCCAGCAGCTCGAGGGGGGTAGAGACCCAGTACTTC,CASSSRGVETQYF
TRBV4-3,TRBD2,few,TRBJ2-7,TGCGCCAGCAGCCAAGATATGCGGGAGGGAAAGTACGAGCAGTACTTC,CASSQDMREGKYEQYF
TRBV6-2/TRBV6-3,TRBD1,few,TRBJ2-7,TGTGCCAGCAGTTACCCCGGACAGGGGAGGGAGCAGTACTTC,CASSYPGQGREQYF
TRBV28,NA,NA,TRBJ2-5,TGTGCCAGCCGTGGGGGGATCGGGAAGACCCAGTACTTC,CASRGGIGKTQYF
TRBV6-2/TRBV6-3,NA,NA,TRBJ2-3,TGTGCCAGCAGTTATACGGCGGCATCCGCGGATACGCAGTATTTT,CASSYTAASADTQYF
TRBV7-2,TRBD1,NA,TRBJ2-7,TGTGCCAGCAGCTTAAGGGACAGCTTATCCTACGAGCAGTACTTC,CASSLRDSLSYEQYF
TRBV4-2,NA,many,TRBJ2-3,TGTGCCAGCAGCCATGTAGGGGCCTACACAGATACGCAGTATTTT,CASSHVGAYTDTQYF
TRBV5-1,NA,NA,TRBJ1-1,TGCGCCAGCAGCCGCGGGACACAACGGGGCACTGAAGCTTTCTTT,CASSRGTQRGTEAFF
TRBV28,NA,few,TRBJ1-2,TGTGCCAGCAGTACCGCTGGTGAGGGACATGATGGCTACACCTTC,CASSTAGEGHDGYTF
TRBV29-1,NA,few,TRBJ1-4,TGCAGCGTCGACGGAGGCGCCGAAAAACTGTTTTTT,CSVDGGAEKLFF
TRBV20-1,NA,many,TRBJ2-7,TGCAGTGCTAGAGATCAAGGGGTTACCTACGAGCAGTACTTC,CSARDQGVTYEQYF
TRBV7-2,NA,NA,TRBJ1-5,TGTGCCAGCAGCCCCTACTCAACAGGGAGGGTGCAGCCCCAGCATTTT,CASSPYSTGRVQPQHF
TRBV2,TRBD2,NA,TRBJ2-1,TGTGCCAGCAGTGAATCTAGCGGCCCGGCCGGATGGAATGAGCAGTTCTTC,CASSESSGPAGWNEQFF
TRBV19,NA,NA,TRBJ2-2,TGTGCCAGTAGTATTCCAGGGATGAACACCGGGGAGCTGTTTTTT,CASSIPGMNTGELFF
TRBV4-3,TRBD2,NA,TRBJ2-7,TGCGCCAGCAGCCAAGATCTGGGACTAGCGGGCGACGAGCAGTACTTC,CASSQDLGLAGDEQYF
TRBV27,TRBD2,many,TRBJ2-1,TGTGCCAGCAGTTCGGGACTAGCGGGCAATGAGCAGTTCTTC,CASSSGLAGNEQFF
TRBV6-1,TRBD2,many,TRBJ2-2,TGTGCCAGCAGTTTGAAGCGGGGGGGCAATACCGGGGAGCTGTTTTTT,CASSLKRGGNTGELFF
TRBV7-2,NA,NA,TRBJ1-2,TGTGCCAGCAGCTTATTCGCCACTGGCTACACCTTC,CASSLFATGYTF
TRBV12-3/TRBV12-4,TRBD2,many,TRBJ2-5,TGTGCCAGCAGCCCGTCGGGGGGTGAGACCCAGTACTTC,CASSPSGGETQYF
TRBV6-1,NA,NA,TRBJ2-3,TGTGCCAGCAGTGCACAAGCGAGGGGAGCAGATACGCAGTATTTT,CASSAQARGADTQYF
TRBV4-2,NA,NA,TRBJ2-2,TGTGCCAGCAGGCGAGCACTAGTAAGGACCGGGGAGCTGTTTTTT,CASRRALVRTGELFF
TRBV29-1,NA,many,TRBJ1-1,TGCAGCGTTGAAGTGGTCGGGGCGGCTGAAGCTTTCTTT,CSVEVVGAAEAFF
TRBV5-1,TRBD1,NA,TRBJ1-4,TGCGCCAGCAGCTTCCAGGGGGCGAGAGAAAAACTGTTTTTT,CASSFQGAREKLFF
TRBV18,NA,NA,TRBJ2-6,TGTGCCAGCTCACCGAAACCCTCTGGGGCCAACGTCCTGACTTTC,CASSPKPSGANVLTF
TRBV7-9,TRBD1,few,TRBJ2-2,TGTGCCAGCAGCGCCCGGGACAGGGGAATCGGGGAGCTGTTTTTT,CASSARDRGIGELFF
TRBV7-9,TRBD2,NA,TRBJ2-6,TGTGCCAGCAGCGGGACTAGCGGGGGTTATGGGGCCAACGTCCTGACTTTC,CASSGTSGGYGANVLTF
TRBV12-3/TRBV12-4,TRBD1,NA,TRBJ1-6,TGTGCCAGCAGTCGAAACAGGGGGCCTAATTCACCCCTCCACTTT,CASSRNRGPNSPLHF
TRBV18,NA,few,TRBJ2-1,TGTGCCAGCTCACCGGAGAATGAGCAGTTCTTC,CASSPENEQFF